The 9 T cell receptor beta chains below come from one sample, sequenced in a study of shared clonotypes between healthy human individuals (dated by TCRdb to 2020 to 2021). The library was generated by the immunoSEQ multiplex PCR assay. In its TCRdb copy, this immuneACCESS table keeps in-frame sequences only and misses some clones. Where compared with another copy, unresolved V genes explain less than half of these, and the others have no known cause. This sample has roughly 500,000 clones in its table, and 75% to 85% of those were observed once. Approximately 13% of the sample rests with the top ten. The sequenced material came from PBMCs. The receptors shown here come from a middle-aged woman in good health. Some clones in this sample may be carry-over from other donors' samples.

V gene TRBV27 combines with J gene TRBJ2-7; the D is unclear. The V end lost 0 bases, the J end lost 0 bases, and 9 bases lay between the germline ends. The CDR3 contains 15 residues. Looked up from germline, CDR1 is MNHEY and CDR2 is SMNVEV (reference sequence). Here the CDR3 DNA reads TGTGCCAGCAGTTTATCCTCCTCCACCTCCTACGAGCAGTACTTC. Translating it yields CASSLSSSTSYEQYF.

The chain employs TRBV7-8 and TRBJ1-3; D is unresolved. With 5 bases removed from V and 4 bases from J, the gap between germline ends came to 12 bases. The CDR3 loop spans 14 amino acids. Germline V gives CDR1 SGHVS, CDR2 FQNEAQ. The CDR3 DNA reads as TGTGCCAGCAGCCCACCCGCGCGGGGAAACACCATATATTTT. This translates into CASSPPARGNTIYF.

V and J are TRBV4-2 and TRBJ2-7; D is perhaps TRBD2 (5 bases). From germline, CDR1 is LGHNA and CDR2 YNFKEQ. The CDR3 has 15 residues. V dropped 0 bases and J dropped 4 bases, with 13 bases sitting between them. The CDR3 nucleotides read TGTGCCAGCAGCCAAGAAGCTAGCCTCCCTTACGAGCAGTACTTC. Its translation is CASSQEASLPYEQYF.

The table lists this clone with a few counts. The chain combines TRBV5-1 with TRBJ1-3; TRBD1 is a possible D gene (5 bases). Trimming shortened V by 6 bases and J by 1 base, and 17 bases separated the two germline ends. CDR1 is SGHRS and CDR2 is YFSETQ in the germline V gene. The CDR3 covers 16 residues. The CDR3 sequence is CASTFRPGTSGNTIYF. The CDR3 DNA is TGCGCCAGCACCTTCCGCCCGGGGACGTCTGGAAACACCATATATTTT.

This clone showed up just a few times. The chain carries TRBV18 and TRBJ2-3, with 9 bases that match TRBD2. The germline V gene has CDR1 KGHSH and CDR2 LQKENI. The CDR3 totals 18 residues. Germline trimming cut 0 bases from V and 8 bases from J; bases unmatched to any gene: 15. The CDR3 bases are TGTGCCAGCTCACCACCTAGGGAAGCGGGAGGCCAAAGGGGTACGCAGTATTTT. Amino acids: CASSPPREAGGQRGTQYF. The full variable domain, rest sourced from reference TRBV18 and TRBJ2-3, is NAGVMQNPRHLVRRRGQEARLRCSPMKGHSHVYWYRQLPEEGLKFMVYLQKENIIDESGMPKERFSAEFPKEGPSILRIQQVVRGDSAAYFCASSPPREAGGQRGTQYFGPGTRLTVL.

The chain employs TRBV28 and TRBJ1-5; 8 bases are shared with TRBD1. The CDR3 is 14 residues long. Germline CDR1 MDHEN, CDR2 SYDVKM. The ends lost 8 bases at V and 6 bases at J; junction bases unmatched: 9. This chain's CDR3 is CASRQAGGAQPQHF. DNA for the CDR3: TGTGCCAGCCGCCAGGCAGGGGGCGCTCAGCCCCAGCATTTT.

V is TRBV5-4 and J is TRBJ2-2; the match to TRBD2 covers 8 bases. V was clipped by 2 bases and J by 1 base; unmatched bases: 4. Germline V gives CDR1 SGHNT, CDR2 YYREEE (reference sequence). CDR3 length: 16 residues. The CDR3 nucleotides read TGTGCCAGCAGCTTCGGGGGGGTCGGGAACACCGGGGAGCTGTTTTTT. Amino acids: CASSFGGVGNTGELFF.

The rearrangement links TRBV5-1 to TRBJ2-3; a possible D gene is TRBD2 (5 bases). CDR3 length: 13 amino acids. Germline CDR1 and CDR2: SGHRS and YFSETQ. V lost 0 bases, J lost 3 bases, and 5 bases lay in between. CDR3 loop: CASSLGETDTQYF. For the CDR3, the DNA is TGCGCCAGCAGCTTGGGGGAGACAGATACGCAGTATTTT.

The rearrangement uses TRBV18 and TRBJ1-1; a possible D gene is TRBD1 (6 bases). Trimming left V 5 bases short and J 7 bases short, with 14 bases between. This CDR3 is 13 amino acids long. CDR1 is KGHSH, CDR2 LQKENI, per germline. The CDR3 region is CASSTGYRVEAFF. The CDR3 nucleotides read TGTGCCAGCTCAACAGGGTATCGCGTTGAAGCTTTCTTT.